Below are 18 T cell receptor beta chains sequenced from a single sample in a study of cytomegalovirus exposure and HLA in healthy donors. PCR primers comprised 60 Vbeta and 13 Jbeta primers. Measured with immunoSEQ multiplex PCR; TCRdb has only the in-frame clones, and not every one. The sample includes tens of thousands of clones, around 84% of them seen just once. Sample: PBMCs. The receptors come from a woman between 40 and 50 years old in good health and CMV-seropositive.

This chain joins TRBV7-2 and TRBJ1-2, with a tentative D call TRBD1 (6 bases). This CDR3 contains 12 residues. The germline V gene has CDR1 SGHTA and CDR2 FQGNSA. V gave up 4 bases and J gave up 7 bases, with 10 bases separating them. The CDR3 is CASSSQGRGYTF. In DNA, the CDR3 is TGTGCCAGCAGCTCGCAGGGGCGTGGCTACACCTTC.

The V and J genes are TRBV6-6 and TRBJ1-5; unclear D gene. Trimming stripped 5 bases from V and 9 bases from J, with 11 bases between. The CDR3 length is 12 residues. Germline CDR1 MNHNY, CDR2 SVGAGI (reference sequence). The CDR3 nucleotides are TGTGCCAGCAGTCTCGAGGATCCGCCCCAGCATTTT. Protein product: CASSLEDPPQHF.

The J gene is TRBJ2-1, the V gene TRBV10-3; 7 bases are shared with TRBD2. The CDR3 spans 16 residues. With V trimmed by 6 bases and J by 4 bases, 12 bases remained unmatched. Germline assignment: CDR1 ENHRY and CDR2 SYGVKD. DNA for the CDR3: TGTGCCATCAGCAGCGGGGAGAGGGGCCTTTACAATGAGCAGTTCTTC. Its translation: CAISSGERGLYNEQFF.

The genes are TRBV7-6 and TRBJ2-5; no definite D call. V was trimmed by 2 bases and J by 5 bases, leaving 18 bases between them. Germline CDR1 is SGHVS and CDR2 is FNYEAQ. The CDR3 spans 16 residues. DNA of the CDR3: TGTGCCAGCAGCTTAAAAACCCTGTCACCCCGGGAGACCCAGTACTTC. Translation gives CASSLKTLSPRETQYF.

The chain has TRBV30 and TRBJ1-2; no reliable D call. CDR1 and CDR2 (germline): GTSNPN, SVGIG (reference sequence). The CDR3 sequence is 11 residues long. Trimming shortened V by 5 bases and J by 2 bases, and 6 bases separated the two germline ends. For the CDR3, the DNA is TGTGCCTGGCTACTGAACTATGGCTACACCTTC. This codes for CAWLLNYGYTF.

This clone was seen a few times. This chain links TRBV5-1 with TRBJ2-2; 8 bases align to TRBD2. With 5 bases clipped from V and 0 bases from J, the junction kept 6 bases outside the gene matches. CDR1 is SGHRS, CDR2 YFSETQ, per germline. The CDR3 runs to 16 residues. The CDR3 here is CASRPTSAANTGELFF. For the CDR3, the DNA is TGCGCCAGCAGACCGACTAGCGCCGCGAACACCGGGGAGCTGTTTTTT.

The gene calls are TRBV5-4 and TRBJ2-5; D may be TRBD1 (6 bases). CDR3 size: 16 residues. Germline-derived CDR1 and CDR2 are SGHNT and YYREEE (reference sequence). V was trimmed by 0 bases and J by 4 bases, leaving 16 bases between them. The chain's CDR3 is CASSLATQGSGETQYF. The CDR3, as DNA: TGTGCCAGCAGCTTGGCCACGCAGGGGAGCGGAGAGACCCAGTACTTC.

The V call is TRBV5-5, the J call TRBJ1-5; 7 positions agree with TRBD1. V lost 0 bases, J lost 9 bases, and 9 bases stayed unmatched. This CDR3 region has 15 residues. Germline V CDR1 and CDR2: SGHKS, YYEKEE (reference sequence). CDR3 loop: CASSLEVGGWGPQHF. Here the CDR3 DNA reads TGTGCCAGCAGCTTGGAGGTAGGGGGCTGGGGGCCCCAGCATTTT.

V and J are TRBV27 and TRBJ2-7, with D possibly TRBD2 on 5 matching bases. V lost 2 bases and J lost 9, with 14 bases in between. CDR1 is MNHEY, CDR2 SMNVEV, per germline (reference sequence). The CDR3 extends over 13 amino acids. In DNA form, the CDR3 reads TGTGCCAGCAGTTTACTAGCAAGCCCTGGGCAGTACTTC. Translated: CASSLLASPGQYF.

V gene TRBV19 combines with J gene TRBJ1-5; 7 nucleotides agree with TRBD1. Germline CDR1 is LNHDA and CDR2 is SQIVND (reference sequence). The V gene end was trimmed by 8 bases and the J gene end by 2 bases; junction bases not matched to a gene: 6. The CDR3 contains 14 residues. The CDR3: CASSRDRGNQPQHF. The CDR3 DNA reads as TGTGCCAGTTCCAGGGACAGAGGCAATCAGCCCCAGCATTTT.

V is TRBV10-3 and J is TRBJ1-5, with 10 bases aligning to TRBD1. This CDR3 spans 14 amino acids. Unmatched junction bases numbered 8, after V lost 11 bases and J lost 4 bases. Germline V lookup: CDR1 ENHRY, CDR2 SYGVKD. CDR3 in amino acids: CASTTDRGNQPQHF. In nucleotides, the CDR3 is TGTGCCTCTACTACGGACAGGGGGAATCAGCCCCAGCATTTT.

The V gene is TRBV27, the J gene TRBJ2-1, with a possible D match to TRBD2 (6 bases). Per germline, CDR1 MNHEY and CDR2 SMNVEV (reference sequence). Between the trimmed V and J ends, which lost 3 bases and 8 bases, there was a span of 23 bases. The CDR3 loop spans 17 amino acids. CDR3 sequence: CASSLSTRGRVNYEQFF. CDR3 DNA: TGTGCCAGCAGTTTGTCCACGCGGGGCAGGGTCAACTATGAGCAGTTCTTC.

The chain recombines TRBV18 with TRBJ2-1; maybe TRBD2 (5 bases). The germline CDR1 and CDR2 sequences are KGHSH and LQKENI. V was pared by 3 bases and J by 3 bases, with 12 bases between. The CDR3 totals 15 residues. CDR3 nucleotides: TGTGCCAGCTCACCCCCAGGACGGGGCTACAATGAGCAGTTCTTC. Protein: CASSPPGRGYNEQFF.

This sequence joins TRBV4-3 and TRBJ2-2; a weak D match, TRBD1 (5 bases). This CDR3 has 14 residues. The V gene lost 0 bases and the J gene lost 8 bases, with 10 bases spanning the gap. Germline loops: CDR1 LGHNA, CDR2 YSLEER. In DNA form, the CDR3 reads TGCGCCAGCAGCCAAGAGCCTGGGGCTGGGGAGCTGTTTTTT. Its protein is CASSQEPGAGELFF.

J is TRBJ2-3 and V is TRBV5-8; possible D gene TRBD2, 6 bases. V was shortened by 0 bases and J by 1 base, with 12 bases between the two germline ends. The CDR3 covers 16 residues. The germline CDR1 and CDR2 sequences are SGHTS and YDEGEE. The chain's CDR3 is CASSLGRGTGTDTQYF. In DNA form, the CDR3 reads TGTGCCAGCAGCTTGGGACGGGGGACGGGCACAGATACGCAGTATTTT.

The chain joins TRBV28 to TRBJ2-1, with 12 bases matching TRBD2. Germline CDR1 MDHEN, CDR2 SYDVKM. With V trimmed by 4 bases and J by 5 bases, 12 bases remained unmatched. CDR3 length equals 18 residues. The CDR3, as DNA: TGTGCCAGCAGTTCCCTTAAACTAGCGGGAGGCACCGACAATGAGCAGTTCTTC. Protein: CASSSLKLAGGTDNEQFF. The variable domain in full, with the rest retrieved from reference TRBV28 and TRBJ2-1, is DVKVTQSSRYLVKRTGEKVFLECVQDMDHENMFWYRQDPGLGLRLIYFSYDVKMKEKGDIPEGYSVSREKKERFSLILESASTNQTSMYLCASSSLKLAGGTDNEQFFGPGTRLTVL.

The chain employs TRBV19 and TRBJ2-7; D is possibly TRBD1 (6 bases). Germline values: CDR1 LNHDA, CDR2 SQIVND (reference sequence). This CDR3 region has 14 residues. Trimming removed 3 bases at V and 4 bases at J, with 13 bases between. The CDR3 coding sequence is TGTGCCAGTAGTATCGACGTACAGGGTTACGAGCAGTACTTC. It is translated as CASSIDVQGYEQYF.

The genes are TRBV7-8 and TRBJ2-7; D remains ambiguous. Germline CDR1 reads SGHVS; CDR2 reads FQNEAQ. Trimming removed 0 bases from V and 3 bases from J, with 9 bases in between. This CDR3 has 14 residues. In DNA form, the CDR3 reads TGTGCCAGCAGCTTAGCGGGCTTTGTCTACGAGCAGTACTTC. This translates into CASSLAGFVYEQYF.